What follows describes a single TCR beta chain. Its specificity is unknown. This specimen comes from a study of blood T cells in healthy people across ages. General study findings and limits: It was not possible, with unsorted PBMCs, to conclusively compare naive and antigen-experienced cells. Diversity estimates drawn from one million T cells were deemed underestimates.

Then a second PCR, running about 6 to 12 cycles, was carried out with a sample-barcoded 5' primer and a J-beta primer mix. Every single cDNA molecule received a tag from a template-switch adaptor with 12 random nucleotides. TCRdb re-called the 5' RACE reads through MiXCR, storing one row per CDR3 protein. The table has 780,000 or so distinct CDR3 sequences, approximately 53% seen once; the top ten hold about 42%. Per-sample yields of isolated PBMCs were at least 6.5 million. Deletions cut 5 bases from V and 6 bases from J, with 8 bases between. Per germline, CDR1 DFQATT and CDR2 SNEGSKA (reference sequence). The CDR3 sequence is 11 residues long.

The chain uses TRBV20-1 and TRBJ2-4; no reliable D call. The sequence was collected from an elderly man in good health. Sample: blood. The CDR3 is CSALMGNIQYF. The CDR3, as DNA: TGCAGTGCTCTCATGGGAAACATTCAGTACTTC.